This T cell receptor (beta chain) was captured by sequencing in a study of blood T cell repertoires in COVID-19. Across the study: There were acute and convalescent COVID-19 samples, and they came from the United States, Italy and Spain.

TCRdb's table, derived via immunoSEQ multiplex PCR, lists solely in-frame clones and lacks some. The top ten hold approximately 12% of the sample, which has around 170,000 clones, roughly 81% seen once. This clone came up once. Germline CDR1 is SGHDT and CDR2 is YYEEEE. The V gene lost 3 bases and the J gene lost 8 bases, with 23 bases spanning the gap. The CDR3 spans 17 residues. This TCR was recovered from a woman older than 75 with COVID-19, enrolled during active disease. The chain links TRBV5-6 to TRBJ2-2; the D is unclear. The sequenced sample consisted of peripheral blood. In nucleotides, the CDR3 is TGTGCCAGCAGCTACCGCAACGAATTTCCCTACTCTGGGGAGCTGTTTTTT. Translating gives CASSYRNEFPYSGELFF.